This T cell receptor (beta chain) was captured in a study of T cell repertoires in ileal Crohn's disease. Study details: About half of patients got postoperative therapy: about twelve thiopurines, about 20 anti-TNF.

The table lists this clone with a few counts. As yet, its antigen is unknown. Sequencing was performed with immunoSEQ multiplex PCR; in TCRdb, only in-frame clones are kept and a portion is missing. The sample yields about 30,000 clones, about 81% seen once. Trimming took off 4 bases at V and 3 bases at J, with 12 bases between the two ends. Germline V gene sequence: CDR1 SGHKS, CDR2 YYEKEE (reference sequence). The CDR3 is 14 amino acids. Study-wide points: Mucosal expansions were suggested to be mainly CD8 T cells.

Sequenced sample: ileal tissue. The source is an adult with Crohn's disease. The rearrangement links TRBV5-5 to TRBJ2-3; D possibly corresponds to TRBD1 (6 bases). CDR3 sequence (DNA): TGTGCCAGCAGCAGGGGGACGTATACAGATACGCAGTATTTT. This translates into CASSRGTYTDTQYF.